These 6 T cell receptor beta chains were sequenced from one sample in a study of cytomegalovirus exposure and HLA in healthy donors. PCR amplification relied on 60 Vbeta primers (plus 13 Jbeta primers). Profiling relied on immunoSEQ multiplex PCR, and the TCRdb table lists in-frame clones only, not all of them. The sample lists approximately 140,000 clones; roughly 80% were seen once. Sequencing was done on a sample of PBMCs. All receptors derive from a man between 40 and 49 years old in good health and CMV-seropositive.

This clone was seen only a few times. The V and J genes are TRBV27 and TRBJ1-2; 10 positions agree with TRBD1. From germline, CDR1 is MNHEY and CDR2 SMNVEV (reference sequence). V lost 9 bases to trimming and J lost 1 base; unmatched junction nucleotides: 17. The CDR3 is made up of 18 amino acids. CDR3 in DNA: TGTGCCAGTTCAAAAGGAGGGTGGGGACAGGGGATTAACTATGGCTACACCTTC. It specifies CASSKGGWGQGINYGYTF.

V usage is TRBV7-8 and J usage is TRBJ2-7; D is ambiguous. V was pared by 5 bases and J by 3 bases, with 5 bases between. This CDR3 contains 11 residues. CDR1 and CDR2 (germline): SGHVS, FQNEAQ. CDR3 loop: CASSPNYEQYF. For the CDR3, the DNA is TGTGCCAGCAGCCCCAACTACGAGCAGTACTTC.

The rearrangement uses TRBV7-9 and TRBJ1-5; 7 bases line up with TRBD1. J lost 4 bases, V lost 5 bases, and 5 bases had no gene match. The CDR3 spans 14 residues. CDR1 is SEHNR and CDR2 is FQNEAQ in the germline V gene (reference sequence). CDR3 nucleotide sequence: TGTGCCAGCAGCCTCGGGACAGTAAATCAGCCCCAGCATTTT. Protein product: CASSLGTVNQPQHF. Full variable domain (missing parts from reference TRBV7-9 and TRBJ1-5): DTGVSQNPRHKITKRGQNVTFRCDPISEHNRLYWYRQTLGQGPEFLTYFQNEAQLEKSRLLSDRFSAERPKGSFSTLEIQRTEQGDSAMYLCASSLGTVNQPQHFGDGTRLSIL.

This clone showed up just once. Written as DNA, the CDR3 is TGTGCCAGCACTCCCCGGGACAGGGGCAATCAGCCCCAGCATTTT. As protein: CASTPRDRGNQPQHF. The genes are TRBV6-6 and TRBJ1-5; 9 bases map to TRBD1. V was clipped by 7 bases and J by 2 bases; unmatched bases: 6. This CDR3 spans 15 amino acids. Germline V gene sequence: CDR1 MNHNY, CDR2 SVGAGI (reference sequence).

This clone was detected once. The chain uses TRBV7-2 and TRBJ2-7; 8 bases are a match to TRBD1. CDR1 and CDR2 (germline): SGHTA, FQGNSA. The CDR3 contains 12 residues. The V segment lost 1 base and the J segment 8 bases; nucleotides outside the gene matches: 1. In DNA form, the CDR3 reads TGTGCCAGCAGCTTAGACAGGGGGAAGCAGTACTTC. Translating it yields CASSLDRGKQYF.

The chain uses TRBV29-1 and TRBJ1-4; D is possibly TRBD1 (6 bases). Per the germline V gene, CDR1 is SQVTM and CDR2 is ANQGSEA. This CDR3 is 13 amino acids long. V was trimmed by 4 bases and J by 3 bases, leaving 9 bases between them. CDR3 sequence (DNA): TGCAGCGTTGGGGAGGGGGCTAATGAAAAACTGTTTTTT. This translates into CSVGEGANEKLFF.